A single sample gave rise to the 24 T cell receptor beta chains below, sequenced in a study of coeliac disease (dated by TCRdb to 2022 to 2024). Library construction relied on the immunoSEQ multiplex PCR assay. Not all clones reach the TCRdb copy of this immuneACCESS table, which keeps in-frame sequences only. Checked studies attribute under half of the gap to unresolved V genes and leave the rest unexplained. The sample table holds thousands of clones, of which 60% to 75% were seen once. The top ten hold approximately 23% of the sample. Sequenced material: lymphocytes from the gut lamina propria. In the paper's terms, the cell subset or site label means: lamina propria cell (LPC) fraction of small intestinal biopsy. All receptors derive from a woman aged 25 to 45 without celiac disease.

CDR3 loop: CAWSVGLAGVGEQYF. In DNA, the CDR3 is TGTGCCTGGAGTGTTGGACTAGCGGGGGTAGGCGAGCAGTACTTC. The chain couples TRBV30 to TRBJ2-7, with 13 bases lining up with TRBD2. Trimming at V came to 0 bases and at J to 6 bases, leaving 5 bases not matched to a gene. This CDR3 region has 15 residues. Germline assignment: CDR1 GTSNPN and CDR2 SVGIG (reference sequence).

V and J are TRBV18 and TRBJ2-7; 9 nucleotides line up with TRBD1. The CDR3 extends over 14 amino acids. The V segment lost 3 bases and the J segment 5 bases; nucleotides outside the gene matches: 5. Germline V lookup: CDR1 KGHSH, CDR2 LQKENI. The CDR3: CASSPGQGWDEQYF. DNA of the CDR3: TGTGCCAGCTCACCGGGACAGGGATGGGACGAGCAGTACTTC.

This clone is large (0.1 to 1%) by share. The chain is built from TRBV7-8 and TRBJ1-2; D is uncertain. V was shortened by 4 bases and J by 2 bases, with 14 bases between the two germline ends. Germline assignment: CDR1 SGHVS and CDR2 FQNEAQ. The CDR3 is made up of 15 amino acids. The CDR3 reads CASSSSTQLNYGYTF. The CDR3 nucleotides read TGTGCCAGCAGCTCTAGCACCCAGCTAAACTATGGCTACACCTTC.

CDR3 DNA sequence: TGTGCCAGCGCCTTCGGGGGGGGATACAATGAGCAGTTCTTC. As protein: CASAFGGGYNEQFF. V is TRBV27 and J is TRBJ2-1; 8 nucleotides agree with TRBD2. With 8 bases clipped from V and 4 bases from J, the junction kept 7 bases outside the gene matches. The CDR3 extends over 14 amino acids. From germline, CDR1 is MNHEY and CDR2 SMNVEV (reference sequence).

Turning to this clone: The junction and the germline gene differ at one end; a read error may be behind it. CDR3 sequence: CASSLEASGANEQFF. CDR3 coding DNA: TGTGCTAGCAGCTTAGAGGCTAGCGGGGCCAATGAGCAGTTCTTC. The chain uses TRBV7-7 and TRBJ2-1; TRBD2 agrees at 9 bases. Germline V CDR1 and CDR2: SSHAT, FNYEAQ (reference sequence). CDR3 length: 15 residues. The full variable domain, completed using reference TRBV7-7 and TRBJ2-1, is GAGVSQSPRYKVTKRGQDVTLRCDPISSHATLYWYQQALGQGPEFLTYFNYEAQPDKSGLPSDRFSAERPEGSISTLTIQRTEQRDSAMYRCASSLEASGANEQFFGPGTRLTVL.

The chain is built from TRBV11-3 and TRBJ2-1, with a tentative D call TRBD2 (5 bases). Germline loops: CDR1 SGHNT, CDR2 YENEEA. The V gene lost 4 bases and the J gene lost 5 bases, with 15 bases spanning the gap. This CDR3 comprises 15 residues. Written as DNA, the CDR3 is TGTGCCAGCAGCTCCGAGGGAGCACCCCACAATGAGCAGTTCTTC. Protein product: CASSSEGAPHNEQFF.

The V and J genes are TRBV10-2 and TRBJ2-7, with 8 bases fitting TRBD1. The CDR3 length is 14 residues. Germline assignment: CDR1 WSHSY and CDR2 SAAADI. Trimming cost V 8 bases and J 5 bases; bases outside gene matches: 11. The CDR3 region is CASFLPGGIDEQYF. CDR3 DNA sequence: TGCGCCAGCTTCTTACCAGGGGGCATCGACGAGCAGTACTTC.

The chain has TRBV28 and TRBJ2-1; D not certain. This CDR3 comprises 16 residues. Trimming cost V 4 bases and J 4 bases, with 17 bases left between them. Per germline, CDR1 MDHEN and CDR2 SYDVKM. Written as DNA, the CDR3 is TGTGCCAGCAGTTCCATCCTTGTCAGGCTGTACAATGAGCAGTTCTTC. It encodes CASSSILVRLYNEQFF. Filled out from reference TRBV28 and TRBJ2-1, the complete variable domain reads DVKVTQSSRYLVKRTGEKVFLECVQDMDHENMFWYRQDPGLGLRLIYFSYDVKMKEKGDIPEGYSVSREKKERFSLILESASTNQTSMYLCASSSILVRLYNEQFFGPGTRLTVL.

This clone was picked up a small number of times. The chain recombines TRBV28 with TRBJ2-3, with 8 bases that match TRBD2. Per germline, CDR1 MDHEN and CDR2 SYDVKM. This CDR3 has 15 residues. V dropped 11 bases and J dropped 2; count of bases not matched to a gene: 12. CDR3 nucleotide sequence: TGTGCCCTAGACGGCGGGGGGATCCTCACAGATACGCAGTATTTT. This encodes CALDGGGILTDTQYF.

There are a few counts of this clone. The V and J genes are TRBV6-9 and TRBJ1-2; TRBD1 aligns across 9 bases. This CDR3 is 14 amino acids long. The J segment lost 7 bases and the V segment lost 6 bases, leaving 9 bases of the junction unmatched. Looked up from germline, CDR1 is MNHGY and CDR2 is SVAAGI. In DNA form, the CDR3 reads TGTGCCAGCAGGGACAGGGGAAAGGCTCTTGGCTACACCTTC. Protein sequence: CASRDRGKALGYTF.

CDR3 nucleotides: TGTGCCAGTAGTATGAGATCTGGTCAGCCCCAGCATTTT. Protein product: CASSMRSGQPQHF. This chain links TRBV19 with TRBJ1-5; D not resolved. V dropped 3 bases and J dropped 6 bases, with 9 bases sitting between them. The CDR3 is made up of 13 amino acids. CDR1 LNHDA and CDR2 SQIVND come from the germline V gene (reference sequence).

Only a few counts were recorded for this clone. The chain employs TRBV6-5 and TRBJ2-5, with D possibly matching TRBD2 (6 bases). Germline CDR1 reads MNHEY; CDR2 reads SVGAGI. The V gene lost 6 bases and the J gene lost 5 bases, with 10 bases spanning the gap. The CDR3 totals 12 residues. The CDR3 bases are TGTGCCAGCAGCCCCGGGGGTGAGACCCAGTACTTC. Translation gives CASSPGGETQYF.

This chain links TRBV9 with TRBJ1-1, with D maybe TRBD1 (6 bases). Germline assignment: CDR1 SGDLS and CDR2 YYNGEE. CDR3 length: 17 amino acids. Trimming took 4 bases from V and 0 from J, leaving 19 bases between them. DNA of the CDR3: TGTGCCAGCAGCTCCCGACAGGCAGAAAGCATGAACACTGAAGCTTTCTTT. The encoded protein is CASSSRQAESMNTEAFF.

The J gene is TRBJ1-6, the V gene TRBV5-5; tentatively, D is TRBD1 (5 bases). The V end lost 0 bases, the J end lost 0 bases, and 10 bases lay between the germline ends. Germline V gene sequence: CDR1 SGHKS, CDR2 YYEKEE (reference sequence). CDR3 size: 17 residues. The CDR3 protein is CASSLGDGSSYNSPLHF. CDR3 nucleotide sequence: TGTGCCAGCAGCTTGGGGGACGGGAGCTCCTATAATTCACCCCTCCACTTT.

In its sample, this clone was seen once. The V call is TRBV5-1, the J call TRBJ2-7; 14 bases agree with TRBD2. V trimming: 0 bases; J trimming: 9 bases; junction bases outside the gene matches: 2. Per germline, CDR1 SGHRS and CDR2 YFSETQ. The CDR3 is 14 amino acids. CDR3 sequence: CASSLDGTSGGQYF. CDR3 nucleotides: TGCGCCAGCAGCTTGGACGGGACTAGCGGGGGGCAGTACTTC. The full variable domain, rest sourced from reference TRBV5-1 and TRBJ2-7, is KAGVTQTPRYLIKTRGQQVTLSCSPISGHRSVSWYQQTPGQGLQFLFEYFSETQRNKGNFPGRFSGRQFSNSRSEMNVSTLELGDSALYLCASSLDGTSGGQYFGPGTRLTVT.

The chain couples TRBV9 to TRBJ2-4, with 8 positions matching TRBD1. CDR3 length: 16 amino acids. Germline V gives CDR1 SGDLS, CDR2 YYNGEE. Unmatched junction bases numbered 8, after V lost 3 bases and J lost 3 bases. The CDR3 spells CASSALSTGVKNIQYF. CDR3 DNA: TGTGCCAGCAGCGCCTTATCGACAGGGGTCAAAAACATTCAGTACTTC.

This clone was recorded once. CDR3 protein: CASSPLGAGNSYEQYF. The CDR3 DNA is TGTGCCAGCAGCCCCCTCGGAGCGGGAAACTCCTACGAGCAGTACTTC. V usage is TRBV7-2 and J usage is TRBJ2-7; 7 bases are a match to TRBD2. The CDR3 length is 16 residues. The germline CDR1 and CDR2 sequences are SGHTA and FQGNSA. Unmatched junction bases numbered 10, after V lost 5 bases and J lost 0 bases.

The gene calls are TRBV4-2 and TRBJ1-1; D might be TRBD1 (6 bases). V was cut by 0 bases and J by 6 bases, with 17 bases left in between. There are 16 residues in the CDR3. Germline assignment: CDR1 LGHNA and CDR2 YNFKEQ. The CDR3 loop reads CASSQDTRGQGAEAFF. Written as DNA, the CDR3 is TGTGCCAGCAGCCAAGATACACGGGGACAAGGGGCTGAAGCTTTCTTT.

This chain uses TRBV7-9 with TRBJ1-2; no reliable D call. There are 15 residues in the CDR3. Trimming removed 5 bases at V and 3 bases at J, with 16 bases between. Germline V gene lookup returns CDR1 SEHNR and CDR2 FQNEAQ (reference sequence). The CDR3 is CASSRQAGDYYGYTF. The CDR3 region has the DNA TGTGCCAGCAGCCGTCAGGCGGGTGATTACTATGGCTACACCTTC.

Here the CDR3 reads CASSAQAEQYF. The CDR3 DNA follows: TGTGCCAGCAGTGCGCAAGCGGAGCAGTACTTC. The chain couples TRBV2 to TRBJ2-7; D uncertain. Trimming removed 4 bases at V and 7 bases at J, with 8 bases between. The CDR3 spans 11 residues. Germline V gives CDR1 SNHLY, CDR2 FYNNEI.

In its sample, this clone ranks as hyperexpanded (1% or more). Other DNA sequences in this specimen translate into the identical CDR3. The chain has TRBV29-1 and TRBJ2-1; 8 positions match TRBD1. The V and J ends lost 0 bases and 6 bases, in that order; junction bases with no gene match: 10. This CDR3 is 16 amino acids long. Germline V gives CDR1 SQVTM, CDR2 ANQGSEA. CDR3 in amino acids: CSVEDQRTGFFNEQFF. In nucleotides, the CDR3 is TGCAGCGTTGAAGACCAGCGGACAGGGTTTTTCAATGAGCAGTTCTTC.

The table lists this clone with a few counts. The CDR3 protein is CASSYQRGRDEQYF. The CDR3 DNA reads as TGTGCCAGCAGTTACCAGAGGGGGAGGGACGAGCAGTACTTC. V gene TRBV6-6 combines with J gene TRBJ2-7; D possibly corresponds to TRBD2 (7 bases). The germline V gene has CDR1 MNHNY and CDR2 SVGAGI (reference sequence). This CDR3 region has 14 residues. Trimming took off 2 bases at V and 5 bases at J, with 13 bases between the two ends.

This clone has only one observation. This chain joins TRBV7-8 and TRBJ2-7; 10 nucleotides line up with TRBD2. This CDR3 has 16 residues. From germline, CDR1 is SGHVS and CDR2 FQNEAQ. Unmatched junction bases numbered 7, after V lost 2 bases and J lost 3 bases. In DNA, the CDR3 is TGTGCCAGCAGCTTACCCAGCGGGGGGGGCCGCTACGAGCAGTACTTC. Translation: CASSLPSGGGRYEQYF. The complete variable domain, with remaining parts taken from reference TRBV7-8 and TRBJ2-7, reads GAGVSQSPRYKVAKRGQDVALRCDPISGHVSLFWYQQALGQGPEFLTYFQNEAQLDKSGLPSDRFFAERPEGSVSTLKIQRTQQEDSAVYLCASSLPSGGGRYEQYFGPGTRLTVT.

The rearrangement links TRBV6-4 to TRBJ2-2; D is perhaps TRBD1 (5 bases). The CDR3 extends over 14 amino acids. The germline V gene has CDR1 MRHNA and CDR2 SNTAGT. V dropped 3 bases and J dropped 6 bases, with 11 bases sitting between them. CDR3 nucleotides: TGTGCCAGCAGTGAAGGCAGGGCGGCCGGGGAGCTGTTTTTT. It encodes CASSEGRAAGELFF.